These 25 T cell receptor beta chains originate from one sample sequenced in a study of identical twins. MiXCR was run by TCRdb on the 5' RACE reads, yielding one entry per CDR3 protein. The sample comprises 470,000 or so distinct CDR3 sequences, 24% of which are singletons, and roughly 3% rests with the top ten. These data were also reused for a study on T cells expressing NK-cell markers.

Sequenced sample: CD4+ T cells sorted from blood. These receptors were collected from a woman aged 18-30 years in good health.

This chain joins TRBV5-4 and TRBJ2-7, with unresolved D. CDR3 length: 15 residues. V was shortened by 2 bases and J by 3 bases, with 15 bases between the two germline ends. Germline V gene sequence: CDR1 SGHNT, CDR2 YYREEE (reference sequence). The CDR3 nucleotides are TGTGCCAGCAGCTTCTTGGCCTCCCGCGACTACGAGCAGTACTTC. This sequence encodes CASSFLASRDYEQYF.

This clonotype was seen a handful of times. The CDR3 reads CSATPKGQGYNEQFF. The DNA for the CDR3 is TGCAGTGCTACCCCCAAGGGACAGGGTTACAATGAGCAGTTCTTC. The chain carries TRBV20-1 and TRBJ2-1; 9 bases map to TRBD1. With V trimmed by 4 bases and J by 4 bases, 8 bases remained unmatched. This CDR3 spans 15 amino acids. CDR1 is DFQATT and CDR2 is SNEGSKA in the germline V gene (reference sequence).

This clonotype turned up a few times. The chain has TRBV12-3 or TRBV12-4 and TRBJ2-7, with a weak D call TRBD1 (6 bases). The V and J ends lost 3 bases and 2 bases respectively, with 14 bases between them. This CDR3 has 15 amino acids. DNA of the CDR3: TGTGCCAGCAGTTTTCAGTTTCCAGGGGCCTACGAGCAGTACTTC. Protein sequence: CASSFQFPGAYEQYF.

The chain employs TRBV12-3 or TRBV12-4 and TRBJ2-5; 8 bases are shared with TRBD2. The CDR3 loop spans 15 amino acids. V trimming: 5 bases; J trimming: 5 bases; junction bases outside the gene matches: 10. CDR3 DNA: TGTGCCAGCAGTCCCCCGGCGGGGGGCTTTGAGACCCAGTACTTC. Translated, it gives CASSPPAGGFETQYF.

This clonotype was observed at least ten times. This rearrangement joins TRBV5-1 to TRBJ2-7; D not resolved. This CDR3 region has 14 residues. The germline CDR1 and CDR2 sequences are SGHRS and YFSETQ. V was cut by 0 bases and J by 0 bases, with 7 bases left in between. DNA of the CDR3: TGCGCCAGCAGCTTGGTACCGGGCTCCTACGAGCAGTACTTC. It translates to CASSLVPGSYEQYF.

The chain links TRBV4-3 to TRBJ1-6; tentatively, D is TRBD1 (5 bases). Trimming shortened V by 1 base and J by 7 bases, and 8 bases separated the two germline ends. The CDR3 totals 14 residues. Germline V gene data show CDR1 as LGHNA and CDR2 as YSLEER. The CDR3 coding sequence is TGCGCCAGCAGCCAAGGACAGATAAATTCACCCCTCCACTTT. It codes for CASSQGQINSPLHF.

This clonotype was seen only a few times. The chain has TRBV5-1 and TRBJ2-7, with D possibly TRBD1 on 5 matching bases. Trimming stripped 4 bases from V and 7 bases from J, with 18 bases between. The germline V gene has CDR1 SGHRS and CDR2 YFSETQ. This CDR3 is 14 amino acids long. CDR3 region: CASSLDTELGEQYF. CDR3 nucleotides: TGCGCCAGCAGCCTGGACACGGAATTAGGGGAGCAGTACTTC.

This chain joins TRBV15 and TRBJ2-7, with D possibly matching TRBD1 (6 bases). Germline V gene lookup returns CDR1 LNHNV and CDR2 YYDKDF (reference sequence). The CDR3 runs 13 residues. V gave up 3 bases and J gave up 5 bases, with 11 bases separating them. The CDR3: CATSSTGIDEQYF. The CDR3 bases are TGTGCCACCAGCAGTACAGGGATTGACGAGCAGTACTTC.

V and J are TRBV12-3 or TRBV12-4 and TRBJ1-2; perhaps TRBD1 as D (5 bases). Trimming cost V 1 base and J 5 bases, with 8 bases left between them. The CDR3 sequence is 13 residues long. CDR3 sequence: CASSLDAGYGYTF. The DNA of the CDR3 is TGTGCCAGCAGTTTAGATGCAGGGTATGGCTACACCTTC.

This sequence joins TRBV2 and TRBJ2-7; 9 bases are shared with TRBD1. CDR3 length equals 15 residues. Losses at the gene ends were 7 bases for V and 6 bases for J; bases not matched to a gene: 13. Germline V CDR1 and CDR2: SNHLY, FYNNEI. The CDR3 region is CASKSITGTGTEQYF. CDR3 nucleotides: TGTGCCAGCAAATCGATAACCGGGACAGGGACCGAGCAGTACTTC. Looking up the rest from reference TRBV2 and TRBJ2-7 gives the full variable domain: EPEVTQTPSHQVTQMGQEVILRCVPISNHLYFYWYRQILGQKVEFLVSFYNNEISEKSEIFDDQFSVERPDGSNFTLKIRSTKLEDSAMYFCASKSITGTGTEQYFGPGTRLTVT.

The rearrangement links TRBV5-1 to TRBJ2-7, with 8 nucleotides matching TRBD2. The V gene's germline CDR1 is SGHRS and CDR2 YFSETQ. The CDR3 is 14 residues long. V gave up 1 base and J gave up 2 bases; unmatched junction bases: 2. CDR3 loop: CASSLYGGAYEQYF. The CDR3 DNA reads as TGCGCCAGCAGCTTGTACGGGGGGGCCTACGAGCAGTACTTC. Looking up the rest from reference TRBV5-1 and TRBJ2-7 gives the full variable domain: KAGVTQTPRYLIKTRGQQVTLSCSPISGHRSVSWYQQTPGQGLQFLFEYFSETQRNKGNFPGRFSGRQFSNSRSEMNVSTLELGDSALYLCASSLYGGAYEQYFGPGTRLTVT.

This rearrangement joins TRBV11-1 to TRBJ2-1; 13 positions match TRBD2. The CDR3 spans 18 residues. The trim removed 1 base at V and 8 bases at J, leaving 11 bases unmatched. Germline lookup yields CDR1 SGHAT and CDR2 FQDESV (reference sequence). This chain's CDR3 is CASSLGFPTSGRRDEQFF. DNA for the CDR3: TGTGCCAGCAGCTTAGGGTTTCCGACTAGCGGGAGGAGGGATGAGCAGTTCTTC.

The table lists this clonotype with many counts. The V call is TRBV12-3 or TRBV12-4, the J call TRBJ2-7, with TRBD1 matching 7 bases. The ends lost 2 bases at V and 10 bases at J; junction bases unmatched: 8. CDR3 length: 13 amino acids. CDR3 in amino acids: CASSLLDRSFQYF. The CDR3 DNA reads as TGTGCCAGCAGTTTATTGGACAGGAGTTTTCAGTACTTC.

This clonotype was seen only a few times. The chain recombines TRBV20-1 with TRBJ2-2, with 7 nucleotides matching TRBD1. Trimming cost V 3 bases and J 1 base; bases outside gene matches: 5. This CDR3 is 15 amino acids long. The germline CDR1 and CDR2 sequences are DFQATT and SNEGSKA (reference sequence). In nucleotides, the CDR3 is TGCAGTGCTAGGGACCACAGGGGGAACACCGGGGAGCTGTTTTTT. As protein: CSARDHRGNTGELFF.

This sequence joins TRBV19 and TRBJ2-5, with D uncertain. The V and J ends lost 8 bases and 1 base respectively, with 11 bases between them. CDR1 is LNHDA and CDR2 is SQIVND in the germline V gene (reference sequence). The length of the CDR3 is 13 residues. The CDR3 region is CASSRVLQETQYF. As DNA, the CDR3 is TGTGCCAGTTCAAGGGTACTCCAAGAGACCCAGTACTTC.

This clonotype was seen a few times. CDR3: CASSLRDRGSDEQYF. CDR3 nucleotide sequence: TGTGCCAGCAGCTTAAGGGACAGGGGATCCGACGAGCAGTACTTC. This chain links TRBV11-3 with TRBJ2-7, with 10 bases that match TRBD1. Germline CDR1 SGHNT, CDR2 YENEEA. Losses at the gene ends were 2 bases for V and 5 bases for J; bases not matched to a gene: 6. CDR3 length equals 15 residues.

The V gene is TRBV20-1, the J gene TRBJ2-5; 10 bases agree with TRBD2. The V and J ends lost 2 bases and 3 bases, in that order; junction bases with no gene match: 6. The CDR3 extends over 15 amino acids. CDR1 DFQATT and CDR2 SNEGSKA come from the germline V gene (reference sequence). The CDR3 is CSARPSGLAKETQYF. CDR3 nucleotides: TGCAGTGCTAGACCCTCGGGACTAGCGAAAGAGACCCAGTACTTC.

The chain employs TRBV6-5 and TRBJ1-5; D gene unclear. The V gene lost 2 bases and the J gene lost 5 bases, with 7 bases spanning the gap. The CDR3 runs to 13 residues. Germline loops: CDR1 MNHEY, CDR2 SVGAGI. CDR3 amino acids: CASSYDAYQPQHF. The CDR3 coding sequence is TGTGCCAGCAGTTACGACGCGTATCAGCCCCAGCATTTT.

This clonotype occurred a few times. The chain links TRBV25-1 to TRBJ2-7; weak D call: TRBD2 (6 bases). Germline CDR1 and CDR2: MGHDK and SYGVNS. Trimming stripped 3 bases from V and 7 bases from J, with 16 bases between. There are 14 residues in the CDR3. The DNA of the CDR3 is TGTGCCAGCAGTGACCCCGGGAGACCGACAGAGCAGTACTTC. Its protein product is CASSDPGRPTEQYF.

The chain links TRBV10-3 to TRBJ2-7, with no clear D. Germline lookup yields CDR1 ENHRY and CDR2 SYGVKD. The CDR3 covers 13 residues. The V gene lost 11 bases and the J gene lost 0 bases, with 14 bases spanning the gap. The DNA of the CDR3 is TGTGCCGTAAAAGACAAAAACTCCTACGAGCAGTACTTC. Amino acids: CAVKDKNSYEQYF.

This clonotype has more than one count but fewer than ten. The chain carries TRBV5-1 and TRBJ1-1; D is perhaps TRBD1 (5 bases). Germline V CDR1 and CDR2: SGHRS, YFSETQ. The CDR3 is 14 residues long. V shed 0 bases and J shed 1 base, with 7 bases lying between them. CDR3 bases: TGCGCCAGCAGCTTGGTAGACAGGAACACTGAAGCTTTCTTT. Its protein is CASSLVDRNTEAFF.

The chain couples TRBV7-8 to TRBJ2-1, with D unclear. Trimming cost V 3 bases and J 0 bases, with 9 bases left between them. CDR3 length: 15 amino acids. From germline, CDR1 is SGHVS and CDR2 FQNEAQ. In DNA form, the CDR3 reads TGTGCCAGCAGCTTCCCTAGGAGCTCCTACAATGAGCAGTTCTTC. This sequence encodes CASSFPRSSYNEQFF.

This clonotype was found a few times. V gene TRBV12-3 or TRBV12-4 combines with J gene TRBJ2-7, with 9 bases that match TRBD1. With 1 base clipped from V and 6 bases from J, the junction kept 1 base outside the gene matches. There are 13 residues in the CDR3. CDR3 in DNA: TGTGCCAGCAGTTTAGACAGGGGGCGCGAGCAGTACTTC. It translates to CASSLDRGREQYF.

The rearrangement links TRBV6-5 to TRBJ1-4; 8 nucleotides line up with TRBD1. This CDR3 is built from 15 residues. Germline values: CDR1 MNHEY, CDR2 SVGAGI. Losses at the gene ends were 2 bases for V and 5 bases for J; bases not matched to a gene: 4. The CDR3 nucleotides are TGTGCCAGCAGTTACATCAGACAGGGGAATGAAAAACTGTTTTTT. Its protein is CASSYIRQGNEKLFF.

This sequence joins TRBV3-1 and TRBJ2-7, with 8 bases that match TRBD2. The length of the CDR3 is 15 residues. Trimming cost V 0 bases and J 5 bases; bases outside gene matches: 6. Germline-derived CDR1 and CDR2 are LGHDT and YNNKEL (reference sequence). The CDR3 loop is CASSQDYGRAHEQYF. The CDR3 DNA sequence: TGTGCCAGCAGCCAAGATTACGGGAGGGCCCACGAGCAGTACTTC.